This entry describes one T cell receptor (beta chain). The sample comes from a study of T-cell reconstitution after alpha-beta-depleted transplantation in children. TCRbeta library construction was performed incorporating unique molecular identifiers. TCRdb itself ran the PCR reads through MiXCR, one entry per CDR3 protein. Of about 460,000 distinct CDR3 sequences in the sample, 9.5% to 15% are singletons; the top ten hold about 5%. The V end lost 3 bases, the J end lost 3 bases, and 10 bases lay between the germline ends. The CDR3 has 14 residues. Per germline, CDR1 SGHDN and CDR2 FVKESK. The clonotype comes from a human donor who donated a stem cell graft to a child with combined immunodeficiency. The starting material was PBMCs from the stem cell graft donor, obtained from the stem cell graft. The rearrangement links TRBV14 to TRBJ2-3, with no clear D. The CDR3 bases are TGTGCCAGCAGCCAGGTCCGGAGAACAGATACGCAGTATTTT. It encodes CASSQVRRTDTQYF.